The clone carrying this T cell receptor (beta chain) was counted at least ten times. Its specificity is not known. The CDR3 sequence is 12 residues long. Trimming removed 4 bases at V and 2 bases at J, with 6 bases between. The germline CDR1 and CDR2 sequences are SGHVS and FQNEAQ. This sample was included in a study of T cell repertoires in cytomegalovirus infection. Study details: The authors used CMV epitopes that were HLA-C-restricted (recently identified) and HLA-B-restricted (well studied). TCR beta signatures that were public indicated CMV infection and matching HLA type.

Study-wide results and caveats: CMV-specific TCR beta clonotypes restricted by HLA-C were the ones dominating the ex vivo response.

TCRdb recomputed calls from the reads with MiXCR, one row per CDR3 protein. Counted here are about 700,000 distinct CDR3 sequences, approximately 33% occurring once; the ten biggest clones make up approximately 18%. The origin of this receptor is a human donor in good health (CMV status not recorded). Some clones in this sample may be carry-over from other donors' samples. The source material was cultured PBMCs, sampled from culture after CMV antigen stimulation. The chain couples TRBV7-8 to TRBJ2-7; D is possibly TRBD1 (5 bases). Here the CDR3 DNA reads TGTGCCAGCAGCTCGGACACCTACGAGCAGTACTTC. Its translation is CASSSDTYEQYF.